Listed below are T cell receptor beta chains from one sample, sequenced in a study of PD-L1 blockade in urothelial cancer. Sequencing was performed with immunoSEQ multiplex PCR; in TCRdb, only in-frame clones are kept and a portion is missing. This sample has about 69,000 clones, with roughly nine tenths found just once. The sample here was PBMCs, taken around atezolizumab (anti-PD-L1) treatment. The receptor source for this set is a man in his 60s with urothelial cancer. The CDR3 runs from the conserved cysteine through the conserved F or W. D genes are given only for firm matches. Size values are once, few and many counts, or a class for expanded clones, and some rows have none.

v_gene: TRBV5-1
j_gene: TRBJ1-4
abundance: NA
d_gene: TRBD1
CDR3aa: CASSLDRGREKLFF
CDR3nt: TGCGCCAGCAGCTTGGACAGGGGGCGCGAAAAACTGTTTTTT

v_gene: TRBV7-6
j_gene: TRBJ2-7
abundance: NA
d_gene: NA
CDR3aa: CASSLGQGDSYEQYF
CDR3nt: TGTGCCAGCAGCTTAGGGCAGGGTGACTCCTACGAGCAGTACTTC

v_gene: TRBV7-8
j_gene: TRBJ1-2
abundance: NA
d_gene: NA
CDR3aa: CASSSTRVGGGYTF
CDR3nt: TGTGCCAGCAGCTCTACAAGGGTAGGAGGCGGCTACACCTTC

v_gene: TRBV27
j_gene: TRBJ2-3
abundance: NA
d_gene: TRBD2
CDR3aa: CASSPLIAGGGTDTQYF
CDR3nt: TGTGCCAGCAGTCCATTGATAGCGGGAGGGGGCACAGATACGCAGTATTTT

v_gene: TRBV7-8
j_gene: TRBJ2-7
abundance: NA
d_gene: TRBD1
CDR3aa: CASSSNRQGGYEQYF
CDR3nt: TGTGCCAGCAGCTCTAACCGACAGGGTGGTTACGAGCAGTACTTC

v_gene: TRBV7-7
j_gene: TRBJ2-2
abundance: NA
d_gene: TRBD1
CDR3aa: CASSRQGNTGELFF
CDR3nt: TGTGCCAGCAGCCGACAGGGGAACACCGGGGAGCTGTTTTTT

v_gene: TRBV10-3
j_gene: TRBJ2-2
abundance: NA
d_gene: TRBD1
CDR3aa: CAMSQGVLNTGELFF
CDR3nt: TGTGCCATGTCACAGGGGGTGCTAAACACCGGGGAGCTGTTTTTT

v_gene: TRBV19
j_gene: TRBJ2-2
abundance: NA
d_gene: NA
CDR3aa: CASSMGAGINTGELFF
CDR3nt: TGTGCCAGTAGTATGGGGGCAGGGATAAACACCGGGGAGCTGTTTTTT

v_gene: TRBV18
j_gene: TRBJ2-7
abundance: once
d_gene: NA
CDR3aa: CASSPTASYEQYF
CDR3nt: TGTGCCAGCTCACCAACAGCCTCCTACGAGCAGTACTTC

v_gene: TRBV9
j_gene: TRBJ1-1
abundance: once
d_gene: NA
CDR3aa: CASSVAPYNEAFF
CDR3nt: TGTGCCAGCAGCGTAGCCCCTTATAATGAAGCTTTCTTT

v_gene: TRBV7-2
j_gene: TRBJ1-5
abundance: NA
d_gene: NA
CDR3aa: CASSPSQGQPQHF
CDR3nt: TGTGCCAGCAGCCCCTCCCAGGGTCAGCCCCAGCATTTT

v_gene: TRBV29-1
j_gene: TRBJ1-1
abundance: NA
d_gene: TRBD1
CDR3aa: CSVSGTGGADTEAFF
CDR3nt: TGCAGCGTGTCCGGGACAGGGGGGGCGGACACTGAAGCTTTCTTT

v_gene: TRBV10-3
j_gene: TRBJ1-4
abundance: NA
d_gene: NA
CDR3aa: CAISGDSVGVKLFF
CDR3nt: TGTGCCATCAGCGGAGACTCGGTAGGGGTAAAACTGTTTTTT

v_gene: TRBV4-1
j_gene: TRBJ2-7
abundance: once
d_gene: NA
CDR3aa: CASSQGDHSRLSYEQYF
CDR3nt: TGCGCCAGCAGCCAAGGAGATCACTCGCGACTTTCCTACGAGCAGTACTTC

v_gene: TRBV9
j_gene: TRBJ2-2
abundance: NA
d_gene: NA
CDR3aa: CASSVEPASTGELFF
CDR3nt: TGTGCCAGCAGCGTAGAACCGGCTAGCACCGGGGAGCTGTTTTTT

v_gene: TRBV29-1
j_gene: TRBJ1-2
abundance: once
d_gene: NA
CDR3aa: CSVREGYTF
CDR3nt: TGCAGCGTCCGGGAGGGCTACACCTTC

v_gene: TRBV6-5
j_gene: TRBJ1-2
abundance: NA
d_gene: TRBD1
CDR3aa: CASTLGQGAVRGYTF
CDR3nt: TGTGCCAGCACCTTGGGGCAGGGGGCGGTACGTGGCTACACCTTC

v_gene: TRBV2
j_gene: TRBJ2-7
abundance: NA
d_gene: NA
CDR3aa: CASSEAAESSYEQYF
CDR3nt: TGTGCCAGCAGTGAAGCTGCAGAAAGCTCCTACGAGCAGTACTTC

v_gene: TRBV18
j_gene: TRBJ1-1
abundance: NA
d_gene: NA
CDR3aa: CASSAGGSNTEAFF
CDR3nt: TGTGCCAGCTCGGCCGGGGGGTCGAACACTGAAGCTTTCTTT

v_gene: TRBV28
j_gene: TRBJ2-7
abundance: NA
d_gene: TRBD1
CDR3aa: CASQTGANEQYF
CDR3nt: TGTGCCAGCCAGACAGGGGCCAACGAGCAGTACTTC

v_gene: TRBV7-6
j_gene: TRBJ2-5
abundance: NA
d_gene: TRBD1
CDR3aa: CASSSGQDQETQYF
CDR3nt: TGTGCCAGCAGCTCAGGACAGGATCAAGAGACCCAGTACTTC

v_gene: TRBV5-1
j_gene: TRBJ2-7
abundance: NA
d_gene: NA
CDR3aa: CASSLATGSYEQYF
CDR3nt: TGCGCCAGCAGCTTGGCGACCGGGTCCTACGAGCAGTACTTC

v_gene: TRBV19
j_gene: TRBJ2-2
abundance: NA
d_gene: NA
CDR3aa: CASVSGAGANTGELFF
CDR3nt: TGTGCCAGTGTTTCTGGGGCAGGGGCGAACACCGGGGAGCTGTTTTTT

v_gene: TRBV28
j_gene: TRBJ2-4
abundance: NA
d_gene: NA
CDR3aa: CASSLGGVKNIQYF
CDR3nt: TGTGCCAGCAGTCTAGGGGGGGTCAAAAACATTCAGTACTTC

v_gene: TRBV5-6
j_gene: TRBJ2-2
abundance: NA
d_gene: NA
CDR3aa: CASSFYMRGQTTGELFF
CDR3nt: TGTGCCAGCAGCTTTTATATGCGTGGGCAGACAACCGGGGAGCTGTTTTTT

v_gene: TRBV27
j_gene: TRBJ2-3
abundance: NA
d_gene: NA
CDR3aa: CASSYSLDTQYF
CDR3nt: TGTGCCAGCAGTTACTCTCTGGATACGCAGTATTTT

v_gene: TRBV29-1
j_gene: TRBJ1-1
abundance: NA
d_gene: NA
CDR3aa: CSVGETGSTNKAFF
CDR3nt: TGCAGCGTTGGAGAAACAGGGAGCACAAACAAAGCTTTCTTT

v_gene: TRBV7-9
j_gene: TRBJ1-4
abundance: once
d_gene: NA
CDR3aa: CASSLANVRDDEKLFF
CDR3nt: TGTGCCAGCAGCTTAGCGAACGTCAGGGATGATGAAAAACTGTTTTTT

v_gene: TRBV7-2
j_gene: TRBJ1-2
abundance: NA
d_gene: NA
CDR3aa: CASSLGYGTLDGYTF
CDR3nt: TGTGCCAGCAGCTTAGGATACGGGACTTTGGATGGCTACACCTTC

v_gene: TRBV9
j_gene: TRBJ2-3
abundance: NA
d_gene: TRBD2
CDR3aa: CASSVDSGGRPSSTDTQYF
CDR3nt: TGTGCCAGCAGCGTAGATAGCGGGGGGCGACCATCTAGCACAGATACGCAGTATTTT

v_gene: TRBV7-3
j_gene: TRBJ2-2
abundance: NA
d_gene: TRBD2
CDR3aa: CASRPGGSVIGELFF
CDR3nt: TGTGCCAGCAGGCCCGGGGGGTCCGTGATCGGGGAGCTGTTTTTT

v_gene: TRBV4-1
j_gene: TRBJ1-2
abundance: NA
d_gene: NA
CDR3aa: CASSQVAVGGYTF
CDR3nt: TGCGCCAGCAGCCAAGTAGCAGTAGGCGGCTACACCTTC

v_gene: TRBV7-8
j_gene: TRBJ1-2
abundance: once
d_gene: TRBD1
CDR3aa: CAGFKSGGFYGYTF
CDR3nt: TGTGCCGGGTTTAAGTCAGGGGGGTTCTATGGCTACACCTTC

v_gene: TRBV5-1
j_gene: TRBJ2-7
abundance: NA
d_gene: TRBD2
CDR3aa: CASSLSTSRGDEQYF
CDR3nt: TGCGCCAGCAGCTTGTCAACTAGTCGGGGGGACGAGCAGTACTTC

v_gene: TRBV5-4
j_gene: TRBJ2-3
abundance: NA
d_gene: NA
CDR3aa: CASGTPTGGSTDTQYF
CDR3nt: TGTGCCAGCGGGACACCAACAGGAGGTAGCACAGATACGCAGTATTTT

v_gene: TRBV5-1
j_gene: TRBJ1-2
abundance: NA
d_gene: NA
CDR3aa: CASSLWDNSYGYTF
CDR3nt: TGCGCCAGCAGCTTGTGGGACAACTCCTATGGCTACACCTTC

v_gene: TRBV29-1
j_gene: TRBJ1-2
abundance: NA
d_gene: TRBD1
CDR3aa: CSVVGDRDYGYTF
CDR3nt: TGCAGCGTTGTGGGAGACAGGGACTATGGCTACACCTTC

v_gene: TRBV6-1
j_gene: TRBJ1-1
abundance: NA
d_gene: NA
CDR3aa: CASRPDSEAFF
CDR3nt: TGTGCCAGCAGGCCCGACAGTGAAGCTTTCTTT

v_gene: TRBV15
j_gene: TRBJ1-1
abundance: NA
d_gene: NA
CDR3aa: CATSREARRNTEAFF
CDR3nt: TGTGCCACCAGCAGAGAAGCCCGGAGGAACACTGAAGCTTTCTTT

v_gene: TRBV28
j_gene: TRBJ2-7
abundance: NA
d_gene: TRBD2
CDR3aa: CASSTLAGEFVGSYEQYF
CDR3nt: TGTGCCAGCAGTACACTAGCGGGAGAATTTGTTGGTTCCTACGAGCAGTACTTC

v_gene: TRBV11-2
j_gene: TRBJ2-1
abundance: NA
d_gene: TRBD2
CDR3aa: CASSFGGDWYNEQFF
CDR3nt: TGTGCCAGCAGCTTTGGGGGGGACTGGTACAATGAGCAGTTCTTC

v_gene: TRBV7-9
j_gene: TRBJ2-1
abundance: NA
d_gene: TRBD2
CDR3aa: CAGGQQSGLAGEQFF
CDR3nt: TGTGCCGGCGGCCAGCAGTCTGGACTAGCGGGTGAGCAGTTCTTC

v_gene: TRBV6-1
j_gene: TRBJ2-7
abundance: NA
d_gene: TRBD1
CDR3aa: CASSVTGPYEQYF
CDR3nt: TGTGCCAGCAGTGTGACAGGGCCCTACGAGCAGTACTTC

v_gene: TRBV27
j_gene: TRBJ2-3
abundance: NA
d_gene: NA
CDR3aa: CASSRTGGADTQYF
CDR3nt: TGTGCCAGCAGCCGTACAGGGGGGGCAGATACGCAGTATTTT

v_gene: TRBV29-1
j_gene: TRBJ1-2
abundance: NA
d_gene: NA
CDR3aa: CSALLQGGNGYTF
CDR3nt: TGCAGCGCGTTGCTCCAGGGAGGAAATGGCTACACCTTC

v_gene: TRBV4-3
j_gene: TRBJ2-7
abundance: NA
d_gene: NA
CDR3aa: CASSQDLNYEQYF
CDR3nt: TGCGCCAGCAGCCAAGATCTAAACTACGAGCAGTACTTC

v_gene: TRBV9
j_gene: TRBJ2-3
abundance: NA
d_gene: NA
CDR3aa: CASSVGLGPSTDTQYF
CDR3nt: TGTGCCAGCAGCGTAGGTCTGGGGCCCAGCACAGATACGCAGTATTTT

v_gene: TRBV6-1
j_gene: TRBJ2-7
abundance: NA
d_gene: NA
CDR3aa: CASSGELGQASRGIGYEQYF
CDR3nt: TGTGCCAGCAGTGGGGAGCTGGGTCAGGCTTCGCGGGGCATCGGGTACGAGCAGTACTTC

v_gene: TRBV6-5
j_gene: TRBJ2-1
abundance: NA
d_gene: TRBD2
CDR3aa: CASKDWASGADEQFF
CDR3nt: TGTGCCAGTAAGGATTGGGCTAGCGGGGCGGATGAGCAGTTCTTC

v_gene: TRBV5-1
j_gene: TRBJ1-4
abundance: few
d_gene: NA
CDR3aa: CASSLGQASTNEKLFF
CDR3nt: TGCGCCAGCAGCTTGGGACAGGCCTCAACTAATGAAAAACTGTTTTTT